These T cell receptor beta chains were read from a single sample in a study of cytomegalovirus exposure and HLA in healthy donors. Profiling relied on immunoSEQ multiplex PCR, and the TCRdb table lists in-frame clones only, not all of them. The sample comprises about 64,000 clones, over 75% of which are singletons, and around 10% rests with the top ten. Sequenced: PBMCs. All receptors come from a female donor in good health and CMV-seronegative. CDR3s include the opening cysteine and the closing phenylalanine or tryptophan. A D gene is named only where the DNA matches it firmly. Rows may omit the clone size; those that give it use once, few, many or a size class.

clone size: .; V gene: TRBV9; D gene: .; J gene: TRBJ2-1; CDR3 protein: CASSVGIREGDEQFF; CDR3 DNA: TGTGCCAGCAGCGTCGGTATAAGGGAAGGGGATGAGCAGTTCTTC
clone size: .; V gene: TRBV19; D gene: .; J gene: TRBJ1-5; CDR3 protein: CASNVQESQPQHF; CDR3 DNA: TGTGCCAGTAATGTACAGGAGAGTCAGCCCCAGCATTTT
clone size: once; V gene: TRBV7-9; D gene: .; J gene: TRBJ1-2; CDR3 protein: CSSSLNLGAGKDYGYTF; CDR3 DNA: TGTTCCAGCAGCTTAAACTTGGGGGCAGGGAAGGACTATGGCTACACCTTC
clone size: .; V gene: TRBV5-1; D gene: TRBD1; J gene: TRBJ2-5; CDR3 protein: CASSLGTGEETQYF; CDR3 DNA: TGCGCCAGCAGCCTCGGGACAGGGGAAGAGACCCAGTACTTC
clone size: .; V gene: TRBV2; D gene: TRBD1; J gene: TRBJ2-5; CDR3 protein: CASIRDRAETQYF; CDR3 DNA: TGTGCCAGCATTCGGGACAGGGCGGAGACCCAGTACTTC
clone size: .; V gene: TRBV7-2; D gene: TRBD2; J gene: TRBJ2-7; CDR3 protein: CASSPSGRGSYEQYF; CDR3 DNA: TGTGCCAGCAGCCCTAGCGGGAGGGGTTCCTACGAGCAGTACTTC
clone size: once; V gene: TRBV5-5; D gene: .; J gene: TRBJ2-7; CDR3 protein: CASSPSRRGPEAYEQYF; CDR3 DNA: TGTGCCAGCAGCCCCTCTAGGCGGGGACCGGAGGCCTACGAGCAGTACTTC
clone size: once; V gene: TRBV28; D gene: TRBD1; J gene: TRBJ2-7; CDR3 protein: CATFPPPMTGTGLYEQYF; CDR3 DNA: TGTGCCACCTTCCCCCCCCCAATGACAGGGACAGGCCTTTACGAGCAGTACTTC
clone size: .; V gene: TRBV6-1; D gene: .; J gene: TRBJ1-1; CDR3 protein: CASSPQGARGTEAFF; CDR3 DNA: TGTGCCAGCAGTCCCCAAGGCGCCAGGGGTACTGAAGCTTTCTTT
clone size: .; V gene: TRBV29-1; D gene: TRBD1; J gene: TRBJ1-2; CDR3 protein: CSVERARDRGYTF; CDR3 DNA: TGCAGCGTTGAAAGGGCTCGGGACAGAGGCTACACCTTC
clone size: .; V gene: TRBV10-1; D gene: TRBD2; J gene: TRBJ2-3; CDR3 protein: CASSERPRGTQYF; CDR3 DNA: TGCGCCAGCAGTGAGCGCCCGCGGGGGACGCAGTATTTT
clone size: .; V gene: TRBV5-1; D gene: .; J gene: TRBJ2-5; CDR3 protein: CASSLVVGSSGETQYF; CDR3 DNA: TGCGCCAGCAGCTTGGTGGTCGGGAGCAGCGGGGAGACCCAGTACTTC
clone size: .; V gene: TRBV19; D gene: .; J gene: TRBJ1-1; CDR3 protein: CASSTQGSLNTEAFF; CDR3 DNA: TGTGCCAGTAGTACCCAGGGGTCCCTGAACACTGAAGCTTTCTTT
clone size: .; V gene: TRBV19; D gene: .; J gene: TRBJ2-7; CDR3 protein: CASSMGGGGPSYEQYF; CDR3 DNA: TGTGCCAGTAGTATGGGGGGCGGGGGTCCCTCCTACGAGCAGTACTTC
clone size: .; V gene: TRBV11-3; D gene: TRBD1; J gene: TRBJ2-7; CDR3 protein: CASSLSGTGAYEQYF; CDR3 DNA: TGTGCCAGCAGCTTATCGGGGACAGGCGCCTACGAGCAGTACTTC
clone size: .; V gene: TRBV27; D gene: .; J gene: TRBJ1-2; CDR3 protein: CASSPGDRRMDYGYTF; CDR3 DNA: TGTGCCAGCAGCCCCGGTGACAGAAGGATGGACTATGGCTACACCTTC
clone size: .; V gene: TRBV7-2; D gene: TRBD2; J gene: TRBJ2-5; CDR3 protein: CASSLGLAGGPWETQYF; CDR3 DNA: TGTGCCAGCAGCTTAGGGCTAGCGGGAGGGCCTTGGGAGACCCAGTACTTC
clone size: .; V gene: TRBV11-3; D gene: .; J gene: TRBJ2-7; CDR3 protein: CASSLGGGGPPGEQYF; CDR3 DNA: TGTGCCAGCAGCTTGGGAGGGGGGGGACCTCCGGGCGAGCAGTACTTC
clone size: .; V gene: TRBV11-2; D gene: .; J gene: TRBJ1-1; CDR3 protein: CASSPRQTEAFF; CDR3 DNA: TGTGCCAGCAGCCCTCGACAGACTGAAGCTTTCTTT
clone size: once; V gene: TRBV15; D gene: .; J gene: TRBJ2-5; CDR3 protein: CATSRDRGGARETQYF; CDR3 DNA: TGTGCCACCAGCAGAGACCGTGGGGGGGCGAGAGAGACCCAGTACTTC
clone size: .; V gene: TRBV21-1; D gene: .; J gene: TRBJ1-2; CDR3 protein: CASSKARGRGGYTF; CDR3 DNA: TGTGCCAGCAGCAAAGCGAGGGGCAGGGGGGGCTACACCTTC
clone size: .; V gene: TRBV6-5; D gene: .; J gene: TRBJ2-7; CDR3 protein: CASRSTAYEQYF; CDR3 DNA: TGTGCCAGCAGATCGACAGCCTACGAGCAGTACTTC
clone size: .; V gene: TRBV7-6; D gene: .; J gene: TRBJ1-2; CDR3 protein: CASSALAGLGGYTF; CDR3 DNA: TGTGCCAGCAGCGCCCTCGCGGGGCTAGGGGGCTACACCTTC
clone size: .; V gene: TRBV10-2; D gene: .; J gene: TRBJ2-1; CDR3 protein: CASTDTSNEQFF; CDR3 DNA: TGCGCCAGCACCGACACTAGCAATGAGCAGTTCTTC
clone size: few; V gene: TRBV7-2; D gene: .; J gene: TRBJ1-5; CDR3 protein: CASSFYNQPQHF; CDR3 DNA: TGTGCCAGCAGCTTCTACAATCAGCCCCAGCATTTT
clone size: .; V gene: TRBV7-3; D gene: .; J gene: TRBJ1-3; CDR3 protein: CASSTQGGGGNTIYF; CDR3 DNA: TGTGCCAGCAGCACCCAGGGAGGTGGTGGAAACACCATATATTTT
clone size: .; V gene: TRBV2; D gene: TRBD1; J gene: TRBJ2-7; CDR3 protein: CASMVDRVSYEQYF; CDR3 DNA: TGTGCCAGCATGGTTGACAGGGTCTCCTACGAGCAGTACTTC
clone size: .; V gene: TRBV6-1; D gene: TRBD1; J gene: TRBJ1-2; CDR3 protein: CASSHGQVGYTF; CDR3 DNA: TGTGCCAGCAGCCACGGACAGGTCGGCTACACCTTC
clone size: .; V gene: TRBV11-2; D gene: TRBD2; J gene: TRBJ2-1; CDR3 protein: CASSLESGGHNEQFF; CDR3 DNA: TGTGCCAGCAGCTTAGAGTCGGGGGGACACAATGAGCAGTTCTTC
clone size: once; V gene: TRBV5-1; D gene: TRBD1; J gene: TRBJ2-5; CDR3 protein: CASHGQGGETQYF; CDR3 DNA: TGCGCCAGTCACGGACAGGGCGGAGAGACCCAGTACTTC
clone size: .; V gene: TRBV20-1; D gene: .; J gene: TRBJ2-5; CDR3 protein: CSAREAGPQYF; CDR3 DNA: TGCAGTGCTAGAGAGGCTGGTCCCCAGTACTTC
clone size: .; V gene: TRBV4-2; D gene: .; J gene: TRBJ1-4; CDR3 protein: CASSQRGTGDNEKLFF; CDR3 DNA: TGTGCCAGCAGCCAACGGGGAACGGGGGATAATGAAAAACTGTTTTTT
clone size: .; V gene: TRBV18; D gene: .; J gene: TRBJ2-7; CDR3 protein: CASSPHYEQYF; CDR3 DNA: TGTGCCAGCTCACCACACTACGAGCAGTACTTC
clone size: .; V gene: TRBV6-5; D gene: .; J gene: TRBJ2-7; CDR3 protein: CASSYSTVGTGYEQYF; CDR3 DNA: TGTGCCAGCAGTTACTCGACGGTGGGTACGGGGTACGAGCAGTACTTC
clone size: .; V gene: TRBV4-2; D gene: TRBD1; J gene: TRBJ2-3; CDR3 protein: CASSQGQGIADTQYF; CDR3 DNA: TGTGCCAGCAGCCAGGGACAGGGGATAGCAGATACGCAGTATTTT
clone size: .; V gene: TRBV6-4; D gene: TRBD1; J gene: TRBJ2-5; CDR3 protein: CASSETAGGQETQYF; CDR3 DNA: TGTGCCAGCAGTGAAACGGCAGGGGGCCAGGAGACCCAGTACTTC
clone size: .; V gene: TRBV7-9; D gene: .; J gene: TRBJ2-1; CDR3 protein: CAAGGQYNEQFF; CDR3 DNA: TGTGCCGCCGGGGGGCAGTACAATGAGCAGTTCTTC
clone size: .; V gene: TRBV5-6; D gene: TRBD2; J gene: TRBJ2-3; CDR3 protein: CASSLTVTSVEDTQYF; CDR3 DNA: TGTGCCAGCAGCTTGACTGTGACTAGCGTTGAGGATACGCAGTATTTT
clone size: .; V gene: TRBV6-5; D gene: TRBD2; J gene: TRBJ2-3; CDR3 protein: CASSYARTSGGATQYF; CDR3 DNA: TGTGCCAGCAGTTACGCAAGGACTAGCGGGGGGGCTACGCAGTATTTT
clone size: .; V gene: TRBV6-5; D gene: TRBD1; J gene: TRBJ1-4; CDR3 protein: CASSYGTEGTNEKLFF; CDR3 DNA: TGTGCCAGCAGTTACGGGACAGAGGGAACTAATGAAAAACTGTTTTTT